The 15 T cell receptor beta chains listed next were all sequenced from one sample in a study of cytomegalovirus exposure and HLA in healthy donors. PCR involved 60 Vbeta and 13 Jbeta primers. Profiled with immunoSEQ multiplex PCR; TCRdb holds only in-frame clones, not every one. The sample lists over 150,000 clones, about three quarters occurring once. What was sequenced was PBMCs. These receptors came from a middle-aged woman in good health and CMV-seronegative.

This clone has more than one count but fewer than ten. The gene calls are TRBV4-1 and TRBJ1-6; the match to TRBD1 covers 8 bases. The ends lost 0 bases at V and 7 bases at J; junction bases unmatched: 5. Per germline, CDR1 MGHRA and CDR2 YSYEKL. This CDR3 has 16 amino acids. As DNA, the CDR3 is TGCGCCAGCAGCCAAGAGGTCCGACAGGGGAATTCACCCCTCCACTTT. Amino acids: CASSQEVRQGNSPLHF.

The chain joins TRBV27 to TRBJ1-5, with 11 positions matching TRBD1. Germline assignment: CDR1 MNHEY and CDR2 SMNVEV (reference sequence). The CDR3 is 16 amino acids. Trimming removed 4 bases from V and 3 bases from J; junction bases left unmatched: 5. CDR3 sequence (DNA): TGTGCCAGCAGTTCCTGGACAGGGGGCGACAATCAGCCCCAGCATTTT. Its translation: CASSSWTGGDNQPQHF.

The V call is TRBV4-1, the J call TRBJ2-3; TRBD1 is a possible D gene (6 bases). CDR3 size: 15 residues. Germline CDR1 and CDR2: MGHRA and YSYEKL. With 4 bases removed from V and 1 base from J, the gap between germline ends came to 12 bases. DNA of the CDR3: TGCGCCAGCAGCCTCGGGGCAGGGGGCACAGATACGCAGTATTTT. Translation gives CASSLGAGGTDTQYF.

This chain joins TRBV11-3 and TRBJ1-2; D possibly corresponds to TRBD1 (6 bases). The CDR3 covers 15 residues. Trimming cost V 5 bases and J 4 bases, with 17 bases left between them. The germline V gene has CDR1 SGHNT and CDR2 YENEEA. The CDR3 nucleotides read TGTGCCAGCAGCCTTAGGACAGCCAAAACCTATGGCTACACCTTC. Residues: CASSLRTAKTYGYTF.

V and J are TRBV18 and TRBJ1-6; 8 bases map to TRBD1. This CDR3 has 12 amino acids. The J segment lost 19 bases and the V segment lost 6 bases, leaving 11 bases of the junction unmatched. CDR1 and CDR2 from the germline V gene are KGHSH and LQKENI. The CDR3 DNA is TGTGCCAGCTCGGACTACAGGGGGTCTCATCACTTT. This gives the protein CASSDYRGSHHF. Based on the CDR3 plus reference TRBV18 and TRBJ1-6, the full variable domain is NAGVMQNPRHLVRRRGQEARLRCSPMKGHSHVYWYRQLPEEGLKFMVYLQKENIIDESGMPKERFSAEFPKEGPSILRIQQVVRGDSAAYFCASSDYRGSHHFGNGTRLTVT.

The table lists this clone with a count of one. V is TRBV5-4 and J is TRBJ1-1; tentative D call: TRBD1 (5 bases). Germline V gene data show CDR1 as SGHNT and CDR2 as YYREEE (reference sequence). The CDR3 has 16 residues. V was clipped by 3 bases and J by 5 bases, with 20 bases between them. The CDR3 region is CASSYDGGYKGTEAFF. The CDR3 region has the DNA TGTGCCAGCAGCTATGACGGGGGGTATAAGGGAACTGAAGCTTTCTTT.

The chain has TRBV5-1 and TRBJ1-2; D perhaps matches TRBD1 (5 bases). The CDR3 is 16 residues long. In germline, CDR1 is SGHRS, CDR2 YFSETQ. V was clipped by 4 bases and J by 6 bases, with 22 bases between them. In nucleotides, the CDR3 is TGCGCCAGCAGCCCCCCTCACCCGGGGGGTCCTAATGGCTACACCTTC. It codes for CASSPPHPGGPNGYTF.

This chain connects TRBV21-1 to TRBJ1-5; TRBD1, the D gene given by the table, was not confirmed from the DNA. TRBV21-1 is an annotated pseudogene. This CDR3 has 20 residues. The CDR3 coding sequence is TGTGCCAGCAGCAAAGCGCTTTTAGGGGGACAGGGGGTCAGCAATCAGCCCCAGCATTTT. As protein: CASSKALLGGQGVSNQPQHF.

The CDR3 is CASSLGQGLSTDTQYF. The CDR3 coding sequence is TGTGCCAGCAGCCTCGGACAGGGGTTAAGCACAGATACGCAGTATTTT. The J gene is TRBJ2-3, the V gene TRBV11-3; TRBD1 matches 9 bases. The CDR3 totals 16 residues. Unmatched junction bases numbered 6, after V lost 5 bases and J lost 0 bases. Germline CDR1 reads SGHNT; CDR2 reads YENEEA. Drawing the rest from reference TRBV11-3 and TRBJ2-3, the complete variable domain is EAGVVQSPRYKIIEKKQPVAFWCNPISGHNTLYWYLQNLGQGPELLIRYENEEAVDDSQLPKDRFSAERLKGVDSTLKIQPAELGDSAVYLCASSLGQGLSTDTQYFGPGTRLTVL.

J is TRBJ2-1 and V is TRBV6-1; 7 nucleotides match TRBD1. CDR3 length: 16 residues. CDR1 MNHNS and CDR2 SASEGT come from the germline V gene. The ends lost 4 bases at V and 2 bases at J; junction bases unmatched: 8. The CDR3 sequence is CASSAAQGVPYNEQFF. In nucleotides, the CDR3 is TGTGCCAGCAGTGCCGCCCAGGGGGTTCCCTACAATGAGCAGTTCTTC.

The V call is TRBV7-9, the J call TRBJ2-3; D uncertain. Deletions cut 0 bases from V and 2 bases from J, with 6 bases between. The V gene's germline CDR1 is SEHNR and CDR2 FQNEAQ (reference sequence). CDR3 size: 14 residues. The CDR3 sequence is CASSLALLTDTQYF. As DNA, the CDR3 is TGTGCCAGCAGCTTAGCTCTACTCACAGATACGCAGTATTTT. Based on the CDR3 plus reference TRBV7-9 and TRBJ2-3, the full variable domain is DTGVSQNPRHKITKRGQNVTFRCDPISEHNRLYWYRQTLGQGPEFLTYFQNEAQLEKSRLLSDRFSAERPKGSFSTLEIQRTEQGDSAMYLCASSLALLTDTQYFGPGTRLTVL.

The chain has TRBV6-1 and TRBJ2-7; 7 bases are a match to TRBD2. Trimming cost V 3 bases and J 2 bases; bases outside gene matches: 1. Germline lookup yields CDR1 MNHNS and CDR2 SASEGT. This CDR3 has 13 amino acids. The CDR3 DNA reads TGTGCCAGCAGTGACGGACTAGCCTACGAGCAGTACTTC. It is translated as CASSDGLAYEQYF.

This sequence joins TRBV5-1 and TRBJ2-5, with 8 nucleotides matching TRBD1. Germline assignment: CDR1 SGHRS and CDR2 YFSETQ. With 2 bases clipped from V and 3 bases from J, the junction kept 6 bases outside the gene matches. The CDR3 has 15 residues. The CDR3 region has the DNA TGCGCCAGCAGCTTCAGGGGGCCCACAGAAGAGACCCAGTACTTC. Translated, it gives CASSFRGPTEETQYF.

As concerns this clone: One end of the junction is discordant with germline, which a read error may explain. This chain uses TRBV7-7 with TRBJ2-2; 13 nucleotides match TRBD2. The CDR3 length is 17 residues. CDR1 is SSHAT and CDR2 is FNYEAQ in the germline V gene (reference sequence). As DNA, the CDR3 is TGTGCTAGCAGCTTAAGGCCGGGACTAGCGGGGCCCGGGGAGCTGTTTTTT. It specifies CASSLRPGLAGPGELFF.

This rearrangement joins TRBV6-5 to TRBJ2-1, with D maybe TRBD1 (6 bases). Germline lookup yields CDR1 MNHEY and CDR2 SVGAGI. V shed 5 bases and J shed 7 bases, with 15 bases lying between them. The CDR3 length is 14 residues. The CDR3 nucleotides are TGTGCCAGCAGTAAAAGGACAGCAGGGAATGAGCAGTTCTTC. Amino acids: CASSKRTAGNEQFF.